One T cell receptor (beta chain) is described in this entry. V dropped 1 base and J dropped 4 bases, with 5 bases sitting between them. The CDR3 sequence is 13 residues long. Germline CDR1 SGHNT, CDR2 YENEEA. The record originates from a study of blood T cell repertoires in COVID-19. Only in-frame clones appear in the TCRdb table, and some are missing; sequencing was by immunoSEQ multiplex PCR. The sample includes 85,000 or so clones, 70% to 90% of them seen just once. This TCR came from a man aged 50 to 59 with active or convalescent COVID-19. Specimen: peripheral blood. The chain joins TRBV11-3 to TRBJ1-3; D remains ambiguous. The CDR3 protein is CASSLARGNTIYF. CDR3 nucleotides: TGTGCCAGCAGCTTAGCCAGGGGAAACACCATATATTTT. Based on the CDR3 plus reference TRBV11-3 and TRBJ1-3, the full variable domain is EAGVVQSPRYKIIEKKQPVAFWCNPISGHNTLYWYLQNLGQGPELLIRYENEEAVDDSQLPKDRFSAERLKGVDSTLKIQPAELGDSAVYLCASSLARGNTIYFGEGSWLTVV.